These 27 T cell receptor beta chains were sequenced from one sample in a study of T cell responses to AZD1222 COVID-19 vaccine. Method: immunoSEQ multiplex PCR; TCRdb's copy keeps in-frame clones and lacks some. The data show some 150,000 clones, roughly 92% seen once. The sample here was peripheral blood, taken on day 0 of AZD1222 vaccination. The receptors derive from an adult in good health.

CDR3 sequence: CAISEPRVTGTNEQYF. CDR3 nucleotides: TGTGCCATCAGTGAGCCGCGCGTTACAGGGACCAACGAGCAGTACTTC. V gene TRBV10-3 combines with J gene TRBJ2-7, with D maybe TRBD1 (6 bases). V shed 2 bases and J shed 5 bases, with 19 bases lying between them. This CDR3 is 16 amino acids long. Germline CDR1 reads ENHRY; CDR2 reads SYGVKD.

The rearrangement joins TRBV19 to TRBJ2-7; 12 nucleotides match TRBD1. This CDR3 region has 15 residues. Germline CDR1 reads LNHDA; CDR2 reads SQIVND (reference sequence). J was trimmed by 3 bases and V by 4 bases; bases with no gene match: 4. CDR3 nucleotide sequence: TGTGCCAGTAGTACCGGGACAGGGGGCAACTACGAGCAGTACTTC. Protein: CASSTGTGGNYEQYF.

CDR3 nucleotides: TGTGCCAGTAGTATAGCGGAGGGTCTGGGATACAATGAGCAGTTCTTC. As protein: CASSIAEGLGYNEQFF. J is TRBJ2-1 and V is TRBV19; TRBD2 might be the D (6 bases). V lost 1 base to trimming and J lost 4 bases, with 14 bases between them. Germline-derived CDR1 and CDR2 are LNHDA and SQIVND (reference sequence). This CDR3 contains 16 residues.

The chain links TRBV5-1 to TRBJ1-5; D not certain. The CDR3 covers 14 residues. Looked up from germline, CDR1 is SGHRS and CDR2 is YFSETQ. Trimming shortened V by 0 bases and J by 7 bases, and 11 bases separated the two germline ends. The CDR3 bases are TGCGCCAGCAGCTTGGACGGTCTCCAGCAGCCCCAGCATTTT. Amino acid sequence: CASSLDGLQQPQHF.

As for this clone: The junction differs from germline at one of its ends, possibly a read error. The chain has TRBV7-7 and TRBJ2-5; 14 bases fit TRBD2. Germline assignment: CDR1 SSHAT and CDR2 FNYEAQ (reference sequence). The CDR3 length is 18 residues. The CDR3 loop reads CASSPRPRLAGGGETQYF. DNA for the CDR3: TGTGCTAGCAGCCCTCGGCCCAGACTAGCGGGAGGGGGAGAGACCCAGTACTTC.

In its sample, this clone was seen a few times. The CDR3 reads CASSAQGATAFF. The CDR3 bases are TGTGCCAGTAGTGCACAGGGGGCTACAGCTTTCTTT. This sequence joins TRBV19 and TRBJ1-1; 9 bases are shared with TRBD1. Germline trimming cut 5 bases from V and 10 bases from J; bases unmatched to any gene: 5. From germline, CDR1 is LNHDA and CDR2 SQIVND (reference sequence). The length of the CDR3 is 12 residues.

As DNA, the CDR3 is TGTGCCAGCAGTCAGTGGGGGAACACTGAAGCTTTCTTT. Its translation is CASSQWGNTEAFF. The chain combines TRBV7-2 with TRBJ1-1; no clear D. The germline gives CDR1 SGHTA, CDR2 FQGNSA. Trimming cost V 6 bases and J 1 base, with 9 bases left between them. The length of the CDR3 is 13 residues.

The CDR3 DNA reads as TGTGCCAGCAGCCAAAGTTACGAAAAACTGTTTTTT. This encodes CASSQSYEKLFF. The gene calls are TRBV3-1 (or the pseudogene TRBV3-2) and TRBJ1-4; no clear D gene. V lost 2 bases and J lost 8, with 6 bases in between. The CDR3 loop spans 12 amino acids. CDR1 LGHDT and CDR2 YNNKEL come from the germline V gene (reference sequence).

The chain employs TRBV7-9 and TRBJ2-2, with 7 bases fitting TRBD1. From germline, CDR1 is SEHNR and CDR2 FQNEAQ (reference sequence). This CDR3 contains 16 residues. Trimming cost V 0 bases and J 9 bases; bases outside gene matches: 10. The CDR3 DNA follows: TGTGCCAGCAGCTTAGCTGGCGACAGGGCGACGAGGGAGCTGTTTTTT. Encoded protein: CASSLAGDRATRELFF. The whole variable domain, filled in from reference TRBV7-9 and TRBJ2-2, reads DTGVSQNPRHKITKRGQNVTFRCDPISEHNRLYWYRQTLGQGPEFLTYFQNEAQLEKSRLLSDRFSAERPKGSFSTLEIQRTEQGDSAMYLCASSLAGDRATRELFFGEGSRLTVL.

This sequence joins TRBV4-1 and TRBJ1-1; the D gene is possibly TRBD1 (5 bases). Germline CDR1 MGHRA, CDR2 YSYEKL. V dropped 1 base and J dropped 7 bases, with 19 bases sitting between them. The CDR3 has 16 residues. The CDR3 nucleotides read TGCGCCAGCAGCCAAGCGAGCCGGGACGGCAAATTTGAAGCTTTCTTT. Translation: CASSQASRDGKFEAFF.

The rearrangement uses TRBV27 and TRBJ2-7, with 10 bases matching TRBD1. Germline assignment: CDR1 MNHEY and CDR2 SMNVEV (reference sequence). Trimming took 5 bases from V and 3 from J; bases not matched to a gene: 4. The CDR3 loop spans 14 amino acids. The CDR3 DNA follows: TGTGCCAGCAGTGCAGGGGACAGGGGCTACGAGCAGTACTTC. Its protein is CASSAGDRGYEQYF.

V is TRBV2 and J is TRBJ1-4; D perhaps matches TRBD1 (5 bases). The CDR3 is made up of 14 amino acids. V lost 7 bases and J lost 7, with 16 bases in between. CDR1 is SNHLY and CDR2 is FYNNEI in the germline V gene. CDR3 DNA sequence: TGTGCCAGCACCCAAACGATGGGGGGTGAAAAACTGTTTTTT. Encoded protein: CASTQTMGGEKLFF.

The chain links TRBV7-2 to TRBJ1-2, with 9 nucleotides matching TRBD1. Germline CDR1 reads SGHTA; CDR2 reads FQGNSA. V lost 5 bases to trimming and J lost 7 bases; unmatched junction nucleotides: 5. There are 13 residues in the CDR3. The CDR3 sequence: CASSPTGGTGYTF. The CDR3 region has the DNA TGTGCCAGCAGCCCGACAGGGGGAACTGGCTACACCTTC.

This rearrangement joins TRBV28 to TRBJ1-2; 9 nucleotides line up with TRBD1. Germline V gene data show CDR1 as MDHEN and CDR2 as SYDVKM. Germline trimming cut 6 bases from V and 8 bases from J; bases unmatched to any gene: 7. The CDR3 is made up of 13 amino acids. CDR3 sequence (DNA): TGTGCCAGCAGCACGCCGGGACAGGGAGGCTACACCTTC. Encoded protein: CASSTPGQGGYTF.

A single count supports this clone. The CDR3 here is CASSIIAGGRQETQYF. In DNA form, the CDR3 reads TGCGCCAGCAGCATTATAGCGGGGGGCCGACAAGAGACCCAGTACTTC. The chain uses TRBV5-1 and TRBJ2-5, with 10 bases that match TRBD2. J was trimmed by 2 bases and V by 4 bases; bases with no gene match: 8. Germline CDR1 reads SGHRS; CDR2 reads YFSETQ. The CDR3 covers 16 residues.

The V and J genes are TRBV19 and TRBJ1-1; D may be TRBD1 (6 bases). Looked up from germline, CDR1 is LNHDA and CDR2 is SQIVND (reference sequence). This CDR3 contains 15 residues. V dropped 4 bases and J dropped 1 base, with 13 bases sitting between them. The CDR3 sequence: CASSTAGTPNTEAFF. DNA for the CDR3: TGTGCCAGTAGTACAGCCGGGACACCGAACACTGAAGCTTTCTTT.

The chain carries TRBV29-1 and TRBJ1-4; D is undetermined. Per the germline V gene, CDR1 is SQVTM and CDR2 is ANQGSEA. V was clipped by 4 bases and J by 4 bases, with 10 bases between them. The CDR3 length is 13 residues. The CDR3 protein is CSVGPRGNEKLFF. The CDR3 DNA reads TGCAGCGTTGGACCACGGGGTAATGAAAAACTGTTTTTT. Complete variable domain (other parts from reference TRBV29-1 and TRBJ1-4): SAVISQKPSRDICQRGTSLTIQCQVDSQVTMMFWYRQQPGQSLTLIATANQGSEATYESGFVIDKFPISRPNLTFSTLTVSNMSPEDSSIYLCSVGPRGNEKLFFGSGTQLSVL.

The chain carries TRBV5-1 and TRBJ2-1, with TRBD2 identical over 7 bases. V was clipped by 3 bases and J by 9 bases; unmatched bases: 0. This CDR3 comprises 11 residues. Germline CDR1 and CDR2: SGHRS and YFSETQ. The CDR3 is CASSSGGEQFF. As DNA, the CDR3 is TGCGCCAGCAGCTCGGGAGGTGAGCAGTTCTTC.

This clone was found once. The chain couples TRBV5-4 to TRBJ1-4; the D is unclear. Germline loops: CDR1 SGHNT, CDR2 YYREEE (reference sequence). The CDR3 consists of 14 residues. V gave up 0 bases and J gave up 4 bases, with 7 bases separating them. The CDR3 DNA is TGTGCCAGCAGCTTGGGGGCCGGTAATGAAAAACTGTTTTTT. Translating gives CASSLGAGNEKLFF.

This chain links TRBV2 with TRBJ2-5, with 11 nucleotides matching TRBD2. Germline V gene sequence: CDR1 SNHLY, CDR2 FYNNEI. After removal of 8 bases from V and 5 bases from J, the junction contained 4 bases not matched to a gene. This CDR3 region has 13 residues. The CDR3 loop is CASAGTSGETQYF. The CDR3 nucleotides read TGTGCCAGCGCCGGGACTAGCGGTGAGACCCAGTACTTC.

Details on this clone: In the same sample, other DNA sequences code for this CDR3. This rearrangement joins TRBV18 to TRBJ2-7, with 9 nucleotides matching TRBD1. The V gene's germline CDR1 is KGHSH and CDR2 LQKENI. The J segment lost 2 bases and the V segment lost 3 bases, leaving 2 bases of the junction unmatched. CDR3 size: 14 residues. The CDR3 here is CASSPGQGPYEQYF. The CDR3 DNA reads TGTGCCAGCTCACCGGGACAGGGTCCCTACGAGCAGTACTTC.

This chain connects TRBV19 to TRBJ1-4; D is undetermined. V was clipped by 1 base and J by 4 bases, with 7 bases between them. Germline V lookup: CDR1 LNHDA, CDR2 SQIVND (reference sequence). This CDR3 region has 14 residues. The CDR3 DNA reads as TGTGCCAGTAGTATAGGTGACAATAATGAAAAACTGTTTTTT. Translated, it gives CASSIGDNNEKLFF.

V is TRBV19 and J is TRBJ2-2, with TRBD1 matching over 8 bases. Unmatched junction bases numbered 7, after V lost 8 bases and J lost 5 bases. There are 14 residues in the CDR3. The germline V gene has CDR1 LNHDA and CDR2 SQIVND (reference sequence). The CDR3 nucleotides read TGTGCCAGTTCAACAGGGGGTGGGACCGGGGAGCTGTTTTTT. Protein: CASSTGGGTGELFF. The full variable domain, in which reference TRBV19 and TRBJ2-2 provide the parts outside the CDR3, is DGGITQSPKYLFRKEGQNVTLSCEQNLNHDAMYWYRQDPGQGLRLIYYSQIVNDFQKGDIAEGYSVSREKKESFPLTVTSAQKNPTAFYLCASSTGGGTGELFFGEGSRLTVL.

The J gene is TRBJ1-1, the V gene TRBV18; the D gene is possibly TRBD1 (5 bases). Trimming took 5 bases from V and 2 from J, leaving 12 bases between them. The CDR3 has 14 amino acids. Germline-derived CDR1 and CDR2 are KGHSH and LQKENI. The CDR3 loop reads CASSSTEQNTEAFF. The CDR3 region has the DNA TGTGCCAGCTCATCGACAGAACAAAACACTGAAGCTTTCTTT.

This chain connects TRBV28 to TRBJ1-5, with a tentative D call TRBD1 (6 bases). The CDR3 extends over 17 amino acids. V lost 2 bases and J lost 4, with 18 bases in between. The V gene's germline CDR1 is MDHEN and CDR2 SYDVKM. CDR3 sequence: CASSLEQGRFGNQPQHF. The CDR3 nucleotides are TGTGCCAGCAGTTTAGAGCAGGGGCGGTTTGGGAATCAGCCCCAGCATTTT. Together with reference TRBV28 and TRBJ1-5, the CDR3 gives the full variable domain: DVKVTQSSRYLVKRTGEKVFLECVQDMDHENMFWYRQDPGLGLRLIYFSYDVKMKEKGDIPEGYSVSREKKERFSLILESASTNQTSMYLCASSLEQGRFGNQPQHFGDGTRLSIL.

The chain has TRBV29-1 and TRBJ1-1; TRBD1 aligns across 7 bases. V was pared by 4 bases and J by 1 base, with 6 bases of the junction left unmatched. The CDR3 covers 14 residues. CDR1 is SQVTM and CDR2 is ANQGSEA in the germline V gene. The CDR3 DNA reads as TGCAGCGTTGCTTTTAAGGGGGCGAACACTGAAGCTTTCTTT. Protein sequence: CSVAFKGANTEAFF.

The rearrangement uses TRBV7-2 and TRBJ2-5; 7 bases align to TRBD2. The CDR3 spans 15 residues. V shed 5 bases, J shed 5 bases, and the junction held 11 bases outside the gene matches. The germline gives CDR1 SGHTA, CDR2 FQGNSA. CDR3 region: CASSTHRGSGETQYF. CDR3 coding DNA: TGTGCCAGCAGCACCCACCGGGGTAGCGGGGAGACCCAGTACTTC.